The TCR beta chain under discussion was sequenced for a study of T cells in Graves' hyperthyroidism and ophthalmopathy. In the study overall: Peripheral blood sampling occurred at initial diagnosis, before any treatment.

Study results and caveats: From stable hyperthyroidism, ophthalmopathy was separated by a 13 V-J model. Ophthalmopathy got predicted by the model a median roughly 6.1 months before its onset.

Amplified TCR beta CDR3 regions derived from RNA transcripts. A first-round RT-PCR of the TCR CDR3 used the HTBI primer set. TCRdb redid the calling of the multiplex PCR reads with MiXCR, one entry per CDR3 protein. The table shows 400,000 or so distinct CDR3 sequences, with roughly 15% occurring only once. This clonotype came up many times. The antigen remains undetermined. Sequencing was performed on blood. This clonotype was sampled from a woman aged 55-75 years with Graves' ophthalmopathy.

The CDR3 region has the DNA TGTGCCAGCAGCCCGGGCCCAGGCAACACTGAAGCTTTCTTT. Translating it yields CASSPGPGNTEAFF. This rearrangement joins TRBV2 to TRBJ1-1; D is undetermined. The CDR3 is 14 residues long. Trimming removed 6 bases from V and 2 bases from J, with 13 bases in between. Germline lookup yields CDR1 SNHLY and CDR2 FYNNEI.